A single sample gave rise to the 29 T cell receptor beta chains below, sequenced in a study of cytomegalovirus exposure and HLA in healthy donors. 60 Vbeta and 13 Jbeta primers were used in PCR. The repertoire was sequenced with immunoSEQ multiplex PCR; TCRdb's copy has only in-frame clones and lacks some. Among 150,000 to 200,000 clones, approximately 88% were seen once, and the ten largest hold approximately 2.9%. Specimen: PBMCs. These receptors all come from a woman in her fifties or sixties in good health and CMV-seropositive.

The rearrangement links TRBV6-5 to TRBJ1-3, with a weak D call TRBD1 (6 bases). The CDR3 covers 15 residues. The V end was cut by 5 bases, the J end by 6 bases, with 17 bases between. Germline-derived CDR1 and CDR2 are MNHEY and SVGAGI. In DNA, the CDR3 is TGTGCCAGCAGTATACAGGGAAGTATCGAAAACACCATATATTTT. This sequence encodes CASSIQGSIENTIYF.

This chain links TRBV25-1 with TRBJ1-2; 8 bases map to TRBD1. CDR1 is MGHDK, CDR2 SYGVNS, per germline. The CDR3 length is 12 residues. After removal of 7 bases from V and 9 bases from J, the junction contained 7 bases not matched to a gene. The CDR3 coding sequence is TGTGCCAGCACCGAGACAGGGGATAGCTACACCTTC. Its protein is CASTETGDSYTF.

The rearrangement uses TRBV15 and TRBJ2-5, with a weak D call TRBD1 (5 bases). The end of the DNA aligns better with TRBJ2-7, so the J call may be wrong. Per the germline V gene, CDR1 is LNHNV and CDR2 is YYDKDF (reference sequence). CDR3 length: 17 residues. DNA for the CDR3: TGTGCCACCAGCAGAGATCGCGTGGGGCCATTGGTTACCGAGCAGTACTTC. Amino acid sequence: CATSRDRVGPLVTEQYF.

A note on this clone: One end of the junction does not line up with germline, which may come from a read error. The chain links TRBV7-7 to TRBJ2-1, with 9 bases identical to TRBD2. This CDR3 spans 15 amino acids. Germline V gives CDR1 SSHAT, CDR2 FNYEAQ (reference sequence). For the CDR3, the DNA is TGTGCTAGCAGCTTACAGCGGGGGGCGTACAATGAGCAGTTCTTC. This encodes CASSLQRGAYNEQFF.

In DNA form, the CDR3 reads TGTGCCAGCAGCGCACGGGACAGGCTCTACGAGCAGTACTTC. Translated: CASSARDRLYEQYF. The chain is built from TRBV9 and TRBJ2-7, with 8 bases identical to TRBD1. Germline values: CDR1 SGDLS, CDR2 YYNGEE. The V and J ends lost 3 bases and 3 bases, in that order; junction bases with no gene match: 5. The CDR3 extends over 14 amino acids.

This chain joins TRBV5-1 and TRBJ2-5; TRBD1 aligns across 8 bases. V was pared by 5 bases and J by 2 bases, with 5 bases of the junction left unmatched. The CDR3 sequence is 14 residues long. From germline, CDR1 is SGHRS and CDR2 YFSETQ. The CDR3 DNA reads as TGCGCCAGCAGGATGGGACAGGCACAAGAGACCCAGTACTTC. It is translated as CASRMGQAQETQYF.

The chain uses TRBV2 and TRBJ1-2, with a tentative D call TRBD1 (6 bases). The germline V and J ends were trimmed by 3 bases and 3 bases, with 14 bases remaining between them. Germline lookup yields CDR1 SNHLY and CDR2 FYNNEI. The CDR3 contains 15 residues. The chain's CDR3 is CASSEAGEFYYGYTF. The CDR3 DNA reads TGTGCCAGCAGTGAGGCAGGGGAATTTTACTATGGCTACACCTTC.

V usage is TRBV9 and J usage is TRBJ2-5, with TRBD2 matching 7 bases. The CDR3 runs 15 residues. Germline CDR1 SGDLS, CDR2 YYNGEE. J gave up 3 bases and V 4 bases, and 9 bases lay outside the gene matches. The CDR3 DNA sequence: TGTGCCAGCAGCCTCTCGAGCGGGGTAAAAGAGACCCAGTACTTC. It codes for CASSLSSGVKETQYF.

For the CDR3, the DNA is TGTGCCAGCAGCCGTTCCGGCGGGACGGAGCAGTTCTTC. Amino acids: CASSRSGGTEQFF. This chain joins TRBV7-8 and TRBJ2-1, with D perhaps TRBD2 (6 bases). The CDR3 length is 13 residues. V lost 5 bases to trimming and J lost 10 bases, with 15 bases between them. Germline values: CDR1 SGHVS, CDR2 FQNEAQ.

The chain recombines TRBV6-1 with TRBJ1-5; the match to TRBD1 covers 10 bases. From germline, CDR1 is MNHNS and CDR2 SASEGT. The CDR3 length is 13 residues. Trimming took 6 bases from V and 5 from J; bases not matched to a gene: 1. DNA for the CDR3: TGTGCCAGCAGGGGGACAGGGGATCAGCCCCAGCATTTT. Its protein is CASRGTGDQPQHF.

This rearrangement joins TRBV2 to TRBJ2-2, with unresolved D. In germline, CDR1 is SNHLY, CDR2 FYNNEI. The length of the CDR3 is 15 residues. The germline V and J ends were trimmed by 4 bases and 1 base, with 10 bases remaining between them. The CDR3 loop reads CASSVDTLNTGELFF. CDR3 coding DNA: TGTGCCAGCAGTGTCGACACTTTGAACACCGGGGAGCTGTTTTTT.

DNA of the CDR3: TGTGCCAGCAGCCCACTTGGGGGGGTTCAAGAGACCCAGTACTTC. It yields the protein CASSPLGGVQETQYF. The rearrangement uses TRBV7-2 and TRBJ2-5; 7 bases align to TRBD2. This CDR3 region has 15 residues. The trim removed 5 bases at V and 2 bases at J, leaving 8 bases unmatched. Germline V lookup: CDR1 SGHTA, CDR2 FQGNSA. Filled out from reference TRBV7-2 and TRBJ2-5, the complete variable domain reads GAGVSQSPSNKVTEKGKDVELRCDPISGHTALYWYRQSLGQGLEFLIYFQGNSAPDKSGLPSDRFSAERTGGSVSTLTIQRTQQEDSAVYLCASSPLGGVQETQYFGPGTRLLVL.

This clone was picked up one time. This chain joins TRBV7-2 and TRBJ2-7; perhaps TRBD1 as D (6 bases). Trimming shortened V by 6 bases and J by 1 base, and 10 bases separated the two germline ends. Germline CDR1 is SGHTA and CDR2 is FQGNSA. The CDR3 is 13 residues long. The CDR3 region is CASRNTGSYEQYF. The DNA for the CDR3 is TGTGCCAGCAGAAATACAGGGTCCTACGAGCAGTACTTC.

V gene TRBV4-3 combines with J gene TRBJ1-5; the D is unclear. Per the germline V gene, CDR1 is LGHNA and CDR2 is YSLEER. The CDR3 has 15 amino acids. Trimming pared 1 base from V and 4 bases from J, leaving 11 bases between. The CDR3 region is CASSQGRLTNQPQHF. Written as DNA, the CDR3 is TGCGCCAGCAGCCAAGGCAGACTGACGAATCAGCCCCAGCATTTT.

The chain uses TRBV19 and TRBJ1-3; D possibly corresponds to TRBD1 (6 bases). V was clipped by 9 bases and J by 0 bases, with 12 bases between them. There are 14 residues in the CDR3. CDR1 is LNHDA, CDR2 SQIVND, per germline (reference sequence). This CDR3 reads CASSRQDSGNTIYF. Here the CDR3 DNA reads TGTGCCAGCTCCAGACAGGACTCTGGAAACACCATATATTTT.

The chain couples TRBV9 to TRBJ2-3; TRBD2 is a possible D gene (6 bases). Trimming removed 3 bases from V and 0 bases from J, with 14 bases in between. Germline-derived CDR1 and CDR2 are SGDLS and YYNGEE. CDR3 size: 16 residues. The CDR3 sequence: CASSDTSNPSTDTQYF. In DNA form, the CDR3 reads TGTGCCAGCAGCGACACTAGCAATCCTAGCACAGATACGCAGTATTTT.

The V and J genes are TRBV7-8 and TRBJ2-5; possible D gene TRBD1, 6 bases. Germline CDR1 and CDR2: SGHVS and FQNEAQ. The CDR3 sequence is 13 residues long. Trimming pared 4 bases from V and 8 bases from J, leaving 14 bases between. The CDR3 region has the DNA TGTGCCAGCAGCTCCTTTGGGGACAACACCCAGTACTTC. Its protein is CASSSFGDNTQYF.

V gene TRBV18 combines with J gene TRBJ2-7; 8 nucleotides line up with TRBD2. V shed 4 bases, J shed 6 bases, and the junction held 14 bases outside the gene matches. Germline V CDR1 and CDR2: KGHSH, LQKENI. This CDR3 has 16 amino acids. The CDR3, as DNA: TGTGCCAGCTCACAGACGACTAGCGCCTTTGTAGGCGAGCAGTACTTC. Its translation: CASSQTTSAFVGEQYF. The full variable domain, its missing parts supplied by reference TRBV18 and TRBJ2-7, is NAGVMQNPRHLVRRRGQEARLRCSPMKGHSHVYWYRQLPEEGLKFMVYLQKENIIDESGMPKERFSAEFPKEGPSILRIQQVVRGDSAAYFCASSQTTSAFVGEQYFGPGTRLTVT.

CDR3 bases: TGTGCCAGCTCACCTCAGGAGGCCAACTACGAGCAGTACTTC. Translated: CASSPQEANYEQYF. The chain couples TRBV18 to TRBJ2-7; a possible D gene is TRBD2 (5 bases). There are 14 residues in the CDR3. The germline V and J ends were trimmed by 3 bases and 3 bases, with 12 bases remaining between them. CDR1 KGHSH and CDR2 LQKENI come from the germline V gene.

The table lists this clone with a count of one. V gene TRBV7-3 combines with J gene TRBJ1-1; 7 nucleotides agree with TRBD1. Losses at the gene ends were 0 bases for V and 4 bases for J; bases not matched to a gene: 2. The germline V gene encodes CDR1 SGHTA and CDR2 FQGTGA. CDR3 length: 14 residues. DNA of the CDR3: TGTGCCAGCAGCTTAACAGGGGGCGGCACTGAAGCTTTCTTT. Translation: CASSLTGGGTEAFF.

The rearrangement uses TRBV29-1 and TRBJ2-7, with D possibly matching TRBD1 (5 bases). The V end lost 4 bases, the J end lost 0 bases, and 10 bases lay between the germline ends. In germline, CDR1 is SQVTM, CDR2 ANQGSEA. The CDR3 has 13 residues. Here the CDR3 DNA reads TGCAGCGTTGTACAGGATCACTCCTACGAGCAGTACTTC. Translating gives CSVVQDHSYEQYF.

V gene TRBV7-9 combines with J gene TRBJ2-2, with a tentative D call TRBD2 (6 bases). V was shortened by 5 bases and J by 2 bases, with 21 bases between the two germline ends. The CDR3 has 18 amino acids. Germline CDR1 is SEHNR and CDR2 is FQNEAQ (reference sequence). The CDR3 spells CASSLLPGGGGNTGELFF. The CDR3, as DNA: TGTGCCAGCAGCCTCCTCCCCGGGGGTGGCGGAAACACCGGGGAGCTGTTTTTT.

This chain connects TRBV11-3 to TRBJ2-3; 11 nucleotides agree with TRBD2. Trimming removed 3 bases from V and 2 bases from J; junction bases left unmatched: 7. In germline, CDR1 is SGHNT, CDR2 YENEEA. The CDR3 is 17 residues long. The CDR3 region is CASSLTGTSGTTDTQYF. The CDR3 nucleotides are TGTGCCAGCAGCTTGACCGGGACTAGCGGTACCACAGATACGCAGTATTTT.

This rearrangement joins TRBV10-3 to TRBJ2-1, with TRBD1 identical over 8 bases. CDR1 and CDR2 from the germline V gene are ENHRY and SYGVKD. CDR3 length: 15 amino acids. V trimming: 3 bases; J trimming: 7 bases; junction bases outside the gene matches: 8. The CDR3 DNA reads TGTGCCATCAGTGAACCTTGGACAGGGATGAATGAGCAGTTCTTC. Protein product: CAISEPWTGMNEQFF.

The CDR3 DNA reads TGCGCCAGCAGGGACAGCGACACAGATACGCAGTATTTT. This translates into CASRDSDTDTQYF. This chain uses TRBV5-1 with TRBJ2-3; maybe TRBD1 (6 bases). This CDR3 contains 13 residues. Trimming shortened V by 5 bases and J by 2 bases, and 9 bases separated the two germline ends. The germline CDR1 and CDR2 sequences are SGHRS and YFSETQ.

V is TRBV10-3 and J is TRBJ2-3; D possibly corresponds to TRBD1 (5 bases). Looked up from germline, CDR1 is ENHRY and CDR2 is SYGVKD. The ends were cut back, 10 bases at V and 3 bases at J, with 17 bases in the middle. The CDR3 length is 14 residues. CDR3 protein: CASQGREKTDTQYF. CDR3 nucleotides: TGTGCCAGTCAAGGCAGGGAAAAGACAGATACGCAGTATTTT.

The rearrangement links TRBV6-5 to TRBJ1-5, with TRBD1 identical over 8 bases. V lost 2 bases and J lost 5; bases outside the gene matches: 5. The germline V gene encodes CDR1 MNHEY and CDR2 SVGAGI. The CDR3 covers 15 residues. The CDR3: CASSYGQGRDQPQHF. CDR3 in DNA: TGTGCCAGCAGTTACGGACAGGGTAGGGATCAGCCCCAGCATTTT.

In this sample, this clone turned up once. The chain carries TRBV4-3 and TRBJ1-5; TRBD1 matches at 11 bases. Germline-derived CDR1 and CDR2 are LGHNA and YSLEER. V was pared by 0 bases and J by 6 bases, with 7 bases of the junction left unmatched. This CDR3 comprises 17 residues. DNA of the CDR3: TGCGCCAGCAGCCAAGAATTTGGGACAGGGGGTACTCAGCCCCAGCATTTT. Its protein product is CASSQEFGTGGTQPQHF.

Only one count was recorded for this clone. This chain connects TRBV7-9 to TRBJ2-2, with TRBD2 identical over 7 bases. V lost 5 bases, J lost 3 bases, and 9 bases stayed unmatched. Germline loops: CDR1 SEHNR, CDR2 FQNEAQ (reference sequence). This CDR3 comprises 16 residues. CDR3 amino acids: CASSQEKGRDTGELFF. DNA for the CDR3: TGTGCCAGCAGCCAAGAAAAGGGGAGGGACACCGGGGAGCTGTTTTTT.